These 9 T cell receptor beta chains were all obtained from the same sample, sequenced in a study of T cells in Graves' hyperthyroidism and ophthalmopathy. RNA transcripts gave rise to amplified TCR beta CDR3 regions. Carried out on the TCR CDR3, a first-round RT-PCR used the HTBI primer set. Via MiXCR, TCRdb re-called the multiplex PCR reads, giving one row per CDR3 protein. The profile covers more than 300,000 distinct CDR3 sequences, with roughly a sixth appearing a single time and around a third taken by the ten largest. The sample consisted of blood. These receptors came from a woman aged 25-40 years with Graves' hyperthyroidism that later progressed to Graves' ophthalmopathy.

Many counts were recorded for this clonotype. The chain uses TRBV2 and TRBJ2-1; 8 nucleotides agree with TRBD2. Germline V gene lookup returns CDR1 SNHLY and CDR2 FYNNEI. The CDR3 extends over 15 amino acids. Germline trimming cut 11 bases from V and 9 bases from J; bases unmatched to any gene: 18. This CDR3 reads CAAFVGLAGLGEQFF. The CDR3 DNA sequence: TGTGCCGCGTTTGTAGGACTAGCAGGGTTGGGTGAGCAGTTCTTC. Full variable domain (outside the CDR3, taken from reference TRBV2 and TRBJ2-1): EPEVTQTPSHQVTQMGQEVILRCVPISNHLYFYWYRQILGQKVEFLVSFYNNEISEKSEIFDDQFSVERPDGSNFTLKIRSTKLEDSAMYFCAAFVGLAGLGEQFFGPGTRLTVL.

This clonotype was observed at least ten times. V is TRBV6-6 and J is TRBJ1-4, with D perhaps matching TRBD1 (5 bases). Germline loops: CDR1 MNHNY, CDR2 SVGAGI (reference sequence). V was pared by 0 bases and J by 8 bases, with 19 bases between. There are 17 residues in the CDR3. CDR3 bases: TGTGCCAGCAGTTACTCGAATTTGGGAGGGGTAAGGGAAAAACTGTTTTTT. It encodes CASSYSNLGGVREKLFF.

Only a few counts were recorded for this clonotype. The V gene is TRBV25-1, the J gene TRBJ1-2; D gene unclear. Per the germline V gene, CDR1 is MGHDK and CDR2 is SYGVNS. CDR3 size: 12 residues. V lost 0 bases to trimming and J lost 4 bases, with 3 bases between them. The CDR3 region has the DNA TGTGCCAGCAGTGAATACAGCTATGGCTACACCTTC. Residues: CASSEYSYGYTF.

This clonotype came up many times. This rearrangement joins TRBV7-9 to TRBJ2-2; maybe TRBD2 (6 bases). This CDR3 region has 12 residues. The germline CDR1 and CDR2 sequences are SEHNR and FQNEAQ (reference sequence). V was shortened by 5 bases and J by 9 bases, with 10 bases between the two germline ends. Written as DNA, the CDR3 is TGTGCCAGCAGCCAGGGACTGTGGGAGCTGTTTTTT. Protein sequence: CASSQGLWELFF.

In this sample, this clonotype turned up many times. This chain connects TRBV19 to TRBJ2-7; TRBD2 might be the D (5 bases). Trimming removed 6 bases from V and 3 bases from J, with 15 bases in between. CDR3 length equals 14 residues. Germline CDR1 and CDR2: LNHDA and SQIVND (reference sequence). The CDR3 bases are TGTGCCAGTAGCCCCTCGGGGATCTACTACGAGCAGTACTTC. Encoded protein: CASSPSGIYYEQYF.

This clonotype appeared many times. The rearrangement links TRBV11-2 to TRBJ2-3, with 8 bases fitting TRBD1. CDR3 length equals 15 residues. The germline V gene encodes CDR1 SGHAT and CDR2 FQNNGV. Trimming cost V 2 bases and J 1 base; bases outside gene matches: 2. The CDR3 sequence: CASSLRGQGTDTQYF. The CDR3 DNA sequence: TGTGCCAGCAGCTTAAGGGGACAGGGCACAGATACGCAGTATTTT. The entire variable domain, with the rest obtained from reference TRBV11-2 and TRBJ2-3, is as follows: EAGVAQSPRYKIIEKRQSVAFWCNPISGHATLYWYQQILGQGPKLLIQFQNNGVVDDSQLPKDRFSAERLKGVDSTLKIQPAKLEDSAVYLCASSLRGQGTDTQYFGPGTRLTVL.

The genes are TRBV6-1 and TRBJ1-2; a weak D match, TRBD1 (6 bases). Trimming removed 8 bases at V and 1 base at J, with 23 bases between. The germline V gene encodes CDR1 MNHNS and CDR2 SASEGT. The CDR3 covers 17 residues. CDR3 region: CASGGSGQSKINYGYTF. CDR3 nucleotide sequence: TGTGCCAGCGGGGGTTCAGGACAGTCAAAGATTAACTATGGCTACACCTTC.

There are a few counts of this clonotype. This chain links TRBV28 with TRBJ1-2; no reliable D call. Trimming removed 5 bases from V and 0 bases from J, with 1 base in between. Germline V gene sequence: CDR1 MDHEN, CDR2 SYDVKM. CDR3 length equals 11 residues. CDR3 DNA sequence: TGTGCCAGCAGTCCTAACTATGGCTACACCTTC. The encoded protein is CASSPNYGYTF.

The CDR3 DNA sequence: TGTGCCAGCAGCTTAGAAGAGTTCGGACAGGGGCCGCTGACCAAAAACATTCAGTACTTC. This sequence encodes CASSLEEFGQGPLTKNIQYF. The chain links TRBV5-4 to TRBJ2-4, with TRBD1 matching over 9 bases. Germline V gene sequence: CDR1 SGHNT, CDR2 YYREEE (reference sequence). The V gene end was trimmed by 2 bases and the J gene end by 2 bases; junction bases not matched to a gene: 17. The CDR3 runs 20 residues.